Sequencing of this T cell receptor beta chain was carried out in a study of somatic mutations in cytotoxic T cells in rheumatoid arthritis. Study-wide context: Blood (approximately 28 ml EDTA) from each patient was taken right after diagnosis, before any treatment.

V dropped 8 bases and J dropped 0 bases, with 14 bases sitting between them. In germline, CDR1 is MNHNS, CDR2 SASEGT. The CDR3 covers 15 residues. Only in-frame clones appear in the TCRdb table, and some are missing; sequencing was by immunoSEQ multiplex PCR. The sample has approximately 16,000 clones, about 83% seen once; the top ten hold under 20%. The V call is TRBV6-1, the J call TRBJ1-5, with D unclear. The origin of this receptor is an adult with rheumatoid arthritis. Material: CD8+ T cells sorted from blood. DNA of the CDR3: TGTGCCAGCCACAGCAATCCTTATAGCAATCAGCCCCAGCATTTT. Translated: CASHSNPYSNQPQHF.